Below are 20 T cell receptor beta chains sequenced from a single sample in a study of T cell clonotyping in hematopoietic cell transplantation. Assay: immunoSEQ multiplex PCR; the TCRdb copy retains only in-frame clones and omits some. The data contain fewer than 30,000 clones, around 95% of them seen just once; the ten biggest clones take up approximately 1.5%. Material for sequencing was peripheral blood mononuclear cells. These receptors were obtained from a man aged 45-65 years in good health. Some clones in this sample may be carry-over from other donors' samples.

The rearrangement links TRBV7-2 to TRBJ2-7; D is ambiguous. The V gene lost 1 base and the J gene lost 7 bases, with 8 bases spanning the gap. Per germline, CDR1 SGHTA and CDR2 FQGNSA. The CDR3 is made up of 12 amino acids. CDR3 DNA: TGTGCCAGCAGCTTAGGATTCCGGGAGCAGTACTTC. This gives the protein CASSLGFREQYF.

This clone was counted between two and nine times. This sequence joins TRBV5-1 and TRBJ1-6; TRBD1 is a possible D gene (6 bases). CDR3 size: 16 residues. Between the trimmed V and J ends, which lost 1 base and 8 bases, there was a span of 16 bases. Germline lookup yields CDR1 SGHRS and CDR2 YFSETQ. The CDR3 DNA sequence: TGCGCCAGCAGCTTGACAGGGCTCGGCGGATATTCACCCCTCCACTTT. Translated: CASSLTGLGGYSPLHF.

The rearrangement links TRBV5-1 to TRBJ2-5; D is unresolved. Looked up from germline, CDR1 is SGHRS and CDR2 is YFSETQ. V was pared by 4 bases and J by 1 base, with 14 bases between. The CDR3 totals 15 residues. CDR3: CASSPDPGPQETQYF. The CDR3 nucleotides are TGCGCCAGCAGCCCCGACCCCGGACCCCAAGAGACCCAGTACTTC.

The chain employs TRBV30 and TRBJ2-5; D is uncertain. Germline lookup yields CDR1 GTSNPN and CDR2 SVGIG (reference sequence). Between the trimmed V and J ends, which lost 1 base and 9 bases, there was a span of 12 bases. This CDR3 comprises 12 residues. CDR3 bases: TGTGCCTGGAGTGAAGGGCTAAAGGCCCAGTACTTC. Its protein is CAWSEGLKAQYF.

The V and J genes are TRBV5-6 and TRBJ1-5; 7 bases align to TRBD1. The CDR3 contains 15 residues. Trimming removed 4 bases from V and 4 bases from J; junction bases left unmatched: 8. The germline V gene has CDR1 SGHDT and CDR2 YYEEEE. Here the CDR3 reads CASSPQGQRNQPQHF. As DNA, the CDR3 is TGTGCCAGCAGCCCACAGGGACAGAGAAATCAGCCCCAGCATTTT. The full variable domain, rest sourced from reference TRBV5-6 and TRBJ1-5, is DAGVTQSPTHLIKTRGQQVTLRCSPKSGHDTVSWYQQALGQGPQFIFQYYEEEERQRGNFPDRFSGHQFPNYSSELNVNALLLGDSALYLCASSPQGQRNQPQHFGDGTRLSIL.

CDR3 residues: CASSSAGQGRSGANVLTF. In DNA form, the CDR3 reads TGTGCCAGTAGCTCAGCGGGACAGGGGAGATCTGGGGCCAACGTCCTGACTTTC. The chain links TRBV19 to TRBJ2-6, with 10 bases that match TRBD1. CDR1 LNHDA and CDR2 SQIVND come from the germline V gene (reference sequence). Germline trimming cut 6 bases from V and 1 base from J; bases unmatched to any gene: 9. The CDR3 contains 18 residues.

The chain links TRBV2 to TRBJ2-7; 8 bases match TRBD2. The V segment lost 10 bases and the J segment 4 bases; nucleotides outside the gene matches: 9. Per the germline V gene, CDR1 is SNHLY and CDR2 is FYNNEI. The CDR3 consists of 13 residues. Written as DNA, the CDR3 is TGTGCCACCGCCGGGGGGGCAGGGTACGAGCAGTACTTC. Translated, it gives CATAGGAGYEQYF. Supplemented by reference TRBV2 and TRBJ2-7, the full variable domain reads EPEVTQTPSHQVTQMGQEVILRCVPISNHLYFYWYRQILGQKVEFLVSFYNNEISEKSEIFDDQFSVERPDGSNFTLKIRSTKLEDSAMYFCATAGGAGYEQYFGPGTRLTVT.

This chain connects TRBV5-1 to TRBJ1-2, with D hard to call. Per germline, CDR1 SGHRS and CDR2 YFSETQ. The V end lost 0 bases, the J end lost 5 bases, and 8 bases lay between the germline ends. The CDR3 runs 13 residues. Written as DNA, the CDR3 is TGCGCCAGCAGCTTGGCCGGGGATTATGGCTACACCTTC. This encodes CASSLAGDYGYTF.

V and J are TRBV19 and TRBJ1-4; 7 bases map to TRBD1. Germline V gene sequence: CDR1 LNHDA, CDR2 SQIVND (reference sequence). There are 16 residues in the CDR3. With 3 bases clipped from V and 8 bases from J, the junction kept 12 bases outside the gene matches. The CDR3 DNA follows: TGTGCCAGTAGTATTCGAGGAGGGGGCTTGGGAGAAAAACTGTTTTTT. It yields the protein CASSIRGGGLGEKLFF.

V is TRBV4-3 and J is TRBJ1-2, with a tentative D call TRBD1 (5 bases). Trimming removed 3 bases from V and 2 bases from J, with 10 bases in between. In germline, CDR1 is LGHNA, CDR2 YSLEER. This CDR3 spans 14 amino acids. CDR3 DNA sequence: TGCGCCAGCAGCCATACGGGACGCAACTATGGCTACACCTTC. It encodes CASSHTGRNYGYTF.

This chain links TRBV28 with TRBJ1-5; unclear D gene. CDR3 length equals 11 residues. Germline V gene lookup returns CDR1 MDHEN and CDR2 SYDVKM. V lost 6 bases, J lost 4 bases, and 4 bases lay in between. The CDR3 nucleotides are TGTGCCAGCAGCCATAATCAGCCCCAGCATTTT. Translated: CASSHNQPQHF.

J is TRBJ1-5 and V is TRBV5-8; D call uncertain. The V end was cut by 2 bases, the J end by 3 bases, with 12 bases between. There are 15 residues in the CDR3. The germline V gene encodes CDR1 SGHTS and CDR2 YDEGEE. The CDR3: CASSFDTRYNQPQHF. The CDR3 DNA reads as TGTGCCAGCAGCTTTGATACGCGTTACAATCAGCCCCAGCATTTT.

The chain combines TRBV4-3 with TRBJ1-4; D unresolved. V lost 4 bases and J lost 0, with 9 bases in between. Germline CDR1 is LGHNA and CDR2 is YSLEER. CDR3 length: 15 amino acids. The DNA for the CDR3 is TGCGCCAGCAGCCCCACCACCGCAACTAATGAAAAACTGTTTTTT. Translation gives CASSPTTATNEKLFF.

This sequence joins TRBV4-3 and TRBJ1-2; TRBD1 agrees at 9 bases. The germline V gene has CDR1 LGHNA and CDR2 YSLEER. This CDR3 is built from 15 residues. Trimming removed 2 bases from V and 4 bases from J; junction bases left unmatched: 5. The CDR3 nucleotides are TGCGCCAGCAGCCAATCACAGGGGGCAGGCTATGGCTACACCTTC. This sequence encodes CASSQSQGAGYGYTF.

This chain connects TRBV28 to TRBJ2-5; TRBD2 agrees at 11 bases. The CDR3 spans 18 residues. Per germline, CDR1 MDHEN and CDR2 SYDVKM. V dropped 2 bases and J dropped 8; count of bases not matched to a gene: 16. The CDR3 coding sequence is TGTGCCAGCAGTTTACACACCGGGACTAGCGGCGGTCGGGGAACCCAGTACTTC. This encodes CASSLHTGTSGGRGTQYF. Drawing the rest from reference TRBV28 and TRBJ2-5, the complete variable domain is DVKVTQSSRYLVKRTGEKVFLECVQDMDHENMFWYRQDPGLGLRLIYFSYDVKMKEKGDIPEGYSVSREKKERFSLILESASTNQTSMYLCASSLHTGTSGGRGTQYFGPGTRLLVL.

The rearrangement uses TRBV6-5 and TRBJ1-4; D is ambiguous. Germline V CDR1 and CDR2: MNHEY, SVGAGI. V lost 2 bases and J 8 bases, leaving 9 bases between the germline ends. CDR3 length: 13 residues. CDR3 sequence reads: CASSYSKKEKLFF. The CDR3 nucleotides read TGTGCCAGCAGTTACAGTAAGAAGGAAAAACTGTTTTTT.

The V gene is TRBV7-2, the J gene TRBJ1-3; the D gene is possibly TRBD1 (6 bases). The CDR3 has 14 amino acids. The germline V gene has CDR1 SGHTA and CDR2 FQGNSA. Trimming cost V 4 bases and J 7 bases, with 14 bases left between them. CDR3 bases: TGTGCCAGCAGCTACCAGGGGATGGGGAACACCATATATTTT. Its translation: CASSYQGMGNTIYF.

The chain carries TRBV4-3 and TRBJ1-1; a weak D match, TRBD1 (5 bases). Per the germline V gene, CDR1 is LGHNA and CDR2 is YSLEER. The CDR3 length is 16 residues. V lost 1 base, J lost 1 base, and 13 bases lay in between. This chain's CDR3 is CASSQGSRASNTEAFF. Here the CDR3 DNA reads TGCGCCAGCAGCCAAGGCTCCAGGGCGTCGAACACTGAAGCTTTCTTT.

This sequence joins TRBV7-2 and TRBJ1-5, with 7 positions matching TRBD1. V shed 5 bases, J shed 1 base, and the junction held 8 bases outside the gene matches. The germline V gene encodes CDR1 SGHTA and CDR2 FQGNSA. This CDR3 region has 16 residues. This CDR3 reads CASSRQGGGSNQPQHF. The CDR3 DNA is TGTGCCAGCAGCAGACAGGGAGGGGGCAGCAATCAGCCCCAGCATTTT.

The chain uses TRBV6-5 and TRBJ2-7, with a weak D call TRBD2 (6 bases). The V gene's germline CDR1 is MNHEY and CDR2 SVGAGI. V was trimmed by 6 bases and J by 3 bases, leaving 12 bases between them. There are 13 residues in the CDR3. CDR3: CASRVTGDYEQYF. The CDR3 nucleotides are TGTGCCAGCAGAGTTACGGGAGACTACGAGCAGTACTTC.